The 8 T cell receptor beta chains below were found in one sample sequenced in a study of blood T cells in healthy people across ages. PCR was performed a second time for about 7 to 11 cycles using a sample-barcoded 5' primer and a J-beta primer mix. TCRdb used MiXCR to reprocess the 5' RACE reads, holding one entry per CDR3 protein. The data show 650,000 to 1,000,000 distinct CDR3 sequences, roughly 35% seen once. The specimen was blood. The receptors here all came from a man between 18 and 29 years old in good health.

This clonotype was recorded at least ten times. The chain recombines TRBV4-1 with TRBJ1-5; 8 positions match TRBD1. The trim removed 1 base at V and 4 bases at J, leaving 3 bases unmatched. CDR3 length: 15 residues. Germline CDR1 and CDR2: MGHRA and YSYEKL. This chain's CDR3 is CASSQGTGLNQPQHF. CDR3 bases: TGCGCCAGCAGCCAAGGGACAGGGTTAAATCAGCCCCAGCATTTT.

The chain couples TRBV5-1 to TRBJ2-2; 11 bases match TRBD2. V lost 2 bases and J lost 4; bases outside the gene matches: 1. CDR1 is SGHRS, CDR2 YFSETQ, per germline. CDR3 size: 15 residues. This CDR3 reads CASSLTSGGTGELFF. In nucleotides, the CDR3 is TGCGCCAGCAGCTTAACTAGCGGGGGCACCGGGGAGCTGTTTTTT.

The chain links TRBV27 to TRBJ2-1; D is uncertain. The V gene's germline CDR1 is MNHEY and CDR2 SMNVEV (reference sequence). The CDR3 consists of 15 residues. V lost 6 bases, J lost 3 bases, and 15 bases lay in between. The CDR3 reads CASSRLGNHYNEQFF. The CDR3 DNA reads as TGTGCCAGCAGCAGATTAGGGAACCACTACAATGAGCAGTTCTTC.

The J gene is TRBJ2-1, the V gene TRBV5-8, with D tentatively TRBD1 (6 bases). V lost 4 bases, J lost 13 bases, and 15 bases lay in between. The CDR3 length is 12 residues. Germline CDR1 is SGHTS and CDR2 is YDEGEE. CDR3 nucleotide sequence: TGTGCCAGCAGCCCCCAGGGGCAGACCCAGTTCTTC. Translating gives CASSPQGQTQFF.

The chain has TRBV12-3 or TRBV12-4 and TRBJ2-7, with D possibly being TRBD1 (5 bases). The J call may be wrong; the DNA end is better matched by TRBJ2-5. This CDR3 contains 12 residues. As DNA, the CDR3 is TGTGCCAGCAGTTTATTGCAGGGGACCCAGTACTTC. Protein sequence: CASSLLQGTQYF.

In the case of this clonotype: At one end, the junction sequence differs from germline, possibly due to a read error. V is TRBV27 and J is TRBJ2-7; maybe TRBD2 (7 bases). The CDR3 covers 15 residues. Germline V gene data show CDR1 as MNHEY and CDR2 as SMNVEV (reference sequence). CDR3 DNA sequence: TGTGTCAGCAGTTTATTGGCAGGGGAGGGATACGAGCAGTACTTC. Translating it yields CVSSLLAGEGYEQYF.

The rearrangement uses TRBV4-3 and TRBJ1-6; D is possibly TRBD1 (5 bases). Germline CDR1 is LGHNA and CDR2 is YSLEER. V was cut by 1 base and J by 11 bases, with 21 bases left in between. The CDR3 has 17 residues. The CDR3 nucleotides read TGCGCCAGCAGCCAAGTAGGAGGGATGGGGCCAAATCCACCCCTCCACTTT. It is translated as CASSQVGGMGPNPPLHF.

The chain carries TRBV4-1 and TRBJ1-2; D uncertain. Trimming shortened V by 7 bases and J by 0 bases, and 12 bases separated the two germline ends. CDR1 and CDR2 from the germline V gene are MGHRA and YSYEKL. This CDR3 is 14 amino acids long. In nucleotides, the CDR3 is TGCGCCAGCACCCGACGGGATACTAACTATGGCTACACCTTC. Encoded protein: CASTRRDTNYGYTF.